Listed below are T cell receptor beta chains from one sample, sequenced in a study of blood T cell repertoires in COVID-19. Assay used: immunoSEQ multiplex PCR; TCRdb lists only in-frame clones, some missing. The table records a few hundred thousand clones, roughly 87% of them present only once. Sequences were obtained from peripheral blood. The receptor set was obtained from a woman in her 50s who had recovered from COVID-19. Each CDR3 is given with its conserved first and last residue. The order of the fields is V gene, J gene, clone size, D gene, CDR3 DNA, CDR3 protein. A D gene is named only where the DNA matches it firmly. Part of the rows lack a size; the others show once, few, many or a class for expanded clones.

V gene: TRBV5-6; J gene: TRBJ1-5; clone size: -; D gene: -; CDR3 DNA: TGTGCCAGCAGCACCTATGGACAGCACAATCAGCCCCAGCATTTT; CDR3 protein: CASSTYGQHNQPQHF
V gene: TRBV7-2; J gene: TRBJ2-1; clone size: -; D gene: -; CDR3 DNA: TGTGCCAGCAGCCCCACAATTGAACGCAATGAGCAGTTCTTC; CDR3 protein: CASSPTIERNEQFF
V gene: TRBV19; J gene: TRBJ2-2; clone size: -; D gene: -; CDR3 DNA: TGTGCCAGTAGTTACCGACAGCCCATGAACACCGGGGAGCTGTTTTTT; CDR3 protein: CASSYRQPMNTGELFF
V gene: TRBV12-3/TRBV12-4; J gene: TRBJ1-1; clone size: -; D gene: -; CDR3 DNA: TGTGCCAGCAGTTTTTCGGGGAACACTGAAGCTTTCTTT; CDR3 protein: CASSFSGNTEAFF
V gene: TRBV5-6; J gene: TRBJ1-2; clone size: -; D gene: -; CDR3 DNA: TGTGCCAGCAGCTTCGAGGGCCTTACCCTTGGCTATGGCTACACCTTC; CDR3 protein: CASSFEGLTLGYGYTF
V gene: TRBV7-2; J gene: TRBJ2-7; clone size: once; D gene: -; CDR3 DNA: TGTGCCAGCAGCCCGGGAGTGACATACGAGCAGTACTTC; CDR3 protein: CASSPGVTYEQYF
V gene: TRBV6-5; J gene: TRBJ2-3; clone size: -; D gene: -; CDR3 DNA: TGTGCCAGCCGCCGTTCTACCCGCACAGATACGCAGTATTTT; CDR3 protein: CASRRSTRTDTQYF
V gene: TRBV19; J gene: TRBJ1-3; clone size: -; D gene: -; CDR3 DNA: TGTGCCAGTAGTATCTCCTCCCGCTCTGGAAACACCATATATTTT; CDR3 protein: CASSISSRSGNTIYF
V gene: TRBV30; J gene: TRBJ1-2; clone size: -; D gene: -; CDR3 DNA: TGTGCCTGGAGTCCCGACTCTACGAACTATGGCTACACCTTC; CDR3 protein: CAWSPDSTNYGYTF
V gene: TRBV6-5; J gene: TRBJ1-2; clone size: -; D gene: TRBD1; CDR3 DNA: TGTGCCAGCAGTTACGGAGGACAGGGGTATGGCTACACCTTC; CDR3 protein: CASSYGGQGYGYTF
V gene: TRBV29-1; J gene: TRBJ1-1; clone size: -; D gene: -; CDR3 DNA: TGCAGCGTTGAAGGGACAGAGGCCACTGAAGCTTTCTTT; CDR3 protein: CSVEGTEATEAFF
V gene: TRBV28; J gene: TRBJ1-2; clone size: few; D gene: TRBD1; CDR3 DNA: TGTGCCACCAGATTCGAGGGGGCGGGCTATGGCTACACCTTC; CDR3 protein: CATRFEGAGYGYTF
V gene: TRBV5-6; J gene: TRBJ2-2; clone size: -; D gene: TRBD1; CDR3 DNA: TGTGCCAGCAGCCCGGACAGGGGGCGAATCGCCGGGGAGCTGTTTTTT; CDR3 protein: CASSPDRGRIAGELFF
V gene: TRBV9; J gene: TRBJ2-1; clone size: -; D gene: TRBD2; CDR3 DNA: TGTGCCAGCAGCCCTAGACTAGCGGAGGTACACAATGAGCAGTTCTTC; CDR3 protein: CASSPRLAEVHNEQFF